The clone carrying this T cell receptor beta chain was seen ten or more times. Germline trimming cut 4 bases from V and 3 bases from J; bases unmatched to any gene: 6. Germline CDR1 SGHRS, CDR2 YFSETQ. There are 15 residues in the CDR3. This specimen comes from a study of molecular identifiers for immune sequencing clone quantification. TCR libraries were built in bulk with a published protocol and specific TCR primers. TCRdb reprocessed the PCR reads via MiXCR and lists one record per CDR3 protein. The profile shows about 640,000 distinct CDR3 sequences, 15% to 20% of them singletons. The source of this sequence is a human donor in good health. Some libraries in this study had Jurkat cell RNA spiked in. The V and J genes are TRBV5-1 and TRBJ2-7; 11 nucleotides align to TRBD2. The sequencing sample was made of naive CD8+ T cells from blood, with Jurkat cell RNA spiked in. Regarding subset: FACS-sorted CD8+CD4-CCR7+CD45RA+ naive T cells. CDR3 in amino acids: CASSLTSGGNYEQYF. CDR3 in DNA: TGCGCCAGCAGCCTAACTAGCGGGGGAAACTACGAGCAGTACTTC.